What follows is one T cell receptor (beta chain) and its context. Its target is unknown. The repertoire was sequenced with immunoSEQ multiplex PCR; TCRdb's copy has only in-frame clones and lacks some. This repertoire shows roughly 2,000,000 clones, about 94% found once; its top ten account for roughly 1%. Unmatched junction bases numbered 6, after V lost 5 bases and J lost 6 bases. Germline V gene sequence: CDR1 MNHEY, CDR2 SVGAGI. The CDR3 runs 13 residues. The sample is drawn from a study of shared clonotypes between healthy human individuals. Study results and limitations: Non-shared clonotypes had lower generation probabilities than clonotypes shared by all four sorted-subset donors. Sampling included only blood; tissue repertoires likely differ. Generally, estimated richness proved larger in naive subsets than it did in memory subsets.

Naive CD8 populations comprised CD45RO-negative cells positively selected for CCR7, excluding terminally differentiated effector memory CD45RA+ cells. The sequenced sample was naive CD8+ T cells sorted from blood. V gene TRBV6-5 combines with J gene TRBJ1-1; TRBD1 agrees at 7 bases. The TCR comes from a man aged 18 to 35 in good health. The CDR3 region has the DNA TGTGCCAGCAGTCCCGACAGGGCCCCTGAAGCTTTCTTT. Translated, it gives CASSPDRAPEAFF.